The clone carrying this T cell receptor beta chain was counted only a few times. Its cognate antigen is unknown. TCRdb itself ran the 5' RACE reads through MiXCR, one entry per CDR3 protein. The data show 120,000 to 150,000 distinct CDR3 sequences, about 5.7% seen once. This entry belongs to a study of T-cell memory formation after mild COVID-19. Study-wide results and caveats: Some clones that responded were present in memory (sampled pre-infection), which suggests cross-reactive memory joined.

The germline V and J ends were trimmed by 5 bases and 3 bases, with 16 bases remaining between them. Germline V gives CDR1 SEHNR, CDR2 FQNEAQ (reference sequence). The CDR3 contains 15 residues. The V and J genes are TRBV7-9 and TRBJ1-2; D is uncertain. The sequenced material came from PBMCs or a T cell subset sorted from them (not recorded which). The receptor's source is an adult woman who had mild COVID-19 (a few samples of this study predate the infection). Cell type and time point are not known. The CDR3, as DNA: TGTGCCAGCAGCCACACCTCTTCGGCCCACTATGGCTACACCTTC. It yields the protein CASSHTSSAHYGYTF.